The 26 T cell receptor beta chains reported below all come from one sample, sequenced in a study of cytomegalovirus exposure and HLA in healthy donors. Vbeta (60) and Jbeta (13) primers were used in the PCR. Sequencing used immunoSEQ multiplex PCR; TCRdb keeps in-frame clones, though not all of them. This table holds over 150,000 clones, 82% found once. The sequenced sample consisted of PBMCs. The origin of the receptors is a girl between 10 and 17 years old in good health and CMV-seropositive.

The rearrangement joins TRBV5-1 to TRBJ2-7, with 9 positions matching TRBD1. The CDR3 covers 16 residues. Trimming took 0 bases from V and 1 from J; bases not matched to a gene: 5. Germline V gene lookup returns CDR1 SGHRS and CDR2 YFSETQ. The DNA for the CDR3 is TGCGCCAGCAGCTTGGCAGCAGGGACAGGGTCCTACGAGCAGTACTTC. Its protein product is CASSLAAGTGSYEQYF.

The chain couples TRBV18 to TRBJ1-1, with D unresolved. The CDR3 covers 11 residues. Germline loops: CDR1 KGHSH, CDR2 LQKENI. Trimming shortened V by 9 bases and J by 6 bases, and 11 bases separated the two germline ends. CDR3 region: CARVKLSEAFF. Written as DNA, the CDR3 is TGTGCCAGGGTGAAACTATCTGAAGCTTTCTTT.

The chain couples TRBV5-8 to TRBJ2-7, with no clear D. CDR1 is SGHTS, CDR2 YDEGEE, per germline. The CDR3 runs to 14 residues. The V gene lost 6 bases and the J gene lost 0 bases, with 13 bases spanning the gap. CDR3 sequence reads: CASTMEPRSYEQYF. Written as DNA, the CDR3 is TGTGCCAGCACTATGGAGCCGCGCTCCTACGAGCAGTACTTC.

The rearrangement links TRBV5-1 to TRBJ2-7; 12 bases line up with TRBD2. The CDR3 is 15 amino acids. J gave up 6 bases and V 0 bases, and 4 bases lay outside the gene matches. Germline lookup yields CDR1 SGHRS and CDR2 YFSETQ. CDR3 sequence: CASSLALAGGSEQYF. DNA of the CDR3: TGCGCCAGCAGCTTGGCCCTAGCGGGAGGGAGCGAGCAGTACTTC.

Here the CDR3 DNA reads TGTGCCAGTAGAGCAGCGGGAGGGCAACACAATGAGCAGTTCTTC. Translated, it gives CASRAAGGQHNEQFF. The V and J genes are TRBV19 and TRBJ2-1; 10 positions match TRBD2. Per the germline V gene, CDR1 is LNHDA and CDR2 is SQIVND (reference sequence). Trimming took 6 bases from V and 5 from J; bases not matched to a gene: 7. The CDR3 has 15 residues.

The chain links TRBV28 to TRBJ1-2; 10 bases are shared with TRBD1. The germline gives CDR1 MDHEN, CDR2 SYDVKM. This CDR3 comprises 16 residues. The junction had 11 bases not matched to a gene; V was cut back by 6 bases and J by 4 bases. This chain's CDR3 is CASSHGGTGDLYGYTF. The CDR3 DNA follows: TGTGCCAGCAGCCATGGGGGGACAGGGGACCTCTATGGCTACACCTTC.

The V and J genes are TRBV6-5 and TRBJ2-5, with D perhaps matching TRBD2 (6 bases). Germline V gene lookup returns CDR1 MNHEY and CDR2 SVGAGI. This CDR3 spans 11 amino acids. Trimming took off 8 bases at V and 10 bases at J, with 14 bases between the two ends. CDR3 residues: CASRSAGSQYF. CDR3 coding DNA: TGTGCCAGCCGATCGGCGGGGAGCCAGTACTTC.

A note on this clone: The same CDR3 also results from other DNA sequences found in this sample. The CDR3 region is CSAGTANEKLFF. CDR3 nucleotides: TGCAGCGCCGGGACAGCAAATGAAAAACTGTTTTTT. The chain employs TRBV29-1 and TRBJ1-4; 7 nucleotides match TRBD1. Germline V gene lookup returns CDR1 SQVTM and CDR2 ANQGSEA. With V trimmed by 7 bases and J by 5 bases, 4 bases remained unmatched. The CDR3 totals 12 residues.

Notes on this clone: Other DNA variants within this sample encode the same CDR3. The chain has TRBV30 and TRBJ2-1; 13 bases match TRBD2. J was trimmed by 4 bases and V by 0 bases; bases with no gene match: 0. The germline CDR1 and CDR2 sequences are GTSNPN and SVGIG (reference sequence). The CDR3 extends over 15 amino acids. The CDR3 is CAWSVLAGGYNEQFF. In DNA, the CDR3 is TGTGCCTGGAGTGTACTAGCGGGGGGGTACAATGAGCAGTTCTTC.

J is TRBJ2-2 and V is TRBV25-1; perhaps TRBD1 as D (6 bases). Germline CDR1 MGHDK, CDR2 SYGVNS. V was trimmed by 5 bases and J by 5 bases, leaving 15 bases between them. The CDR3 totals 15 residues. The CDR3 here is CASSWGPAETGELFF. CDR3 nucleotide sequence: TGTGCCAGCAGTTGGGGGCCAGCGGAAACCGGGGAGCTGTTTTTT.

The CDR3 nucleotides are TGTGCCAGCAGCTTAGGGGGGAGGGAACAGCCGAACACTGAAGCTTTCTTT. Translation gives CASSLGGREQPNTEAFF. This chain joins TRBV7-2 and TRBJ1-1; TRBD1 is a possible D gene (5 bases). The CDR3 loop spans 17 amino acids. V lost 1 base and J lost 1, with 16 bases in between. Germline V gene sequence: CDR1 SGHTA, CDR2 FQGNSA.

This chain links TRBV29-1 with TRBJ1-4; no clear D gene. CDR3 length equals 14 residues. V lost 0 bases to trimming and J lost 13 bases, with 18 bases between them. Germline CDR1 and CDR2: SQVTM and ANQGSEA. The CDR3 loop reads CSVEDRVALGGLFF. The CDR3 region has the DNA TGCAGCGTTGAAGATCGGGTCGCGTTAGGCGGACTGTTTTTT.

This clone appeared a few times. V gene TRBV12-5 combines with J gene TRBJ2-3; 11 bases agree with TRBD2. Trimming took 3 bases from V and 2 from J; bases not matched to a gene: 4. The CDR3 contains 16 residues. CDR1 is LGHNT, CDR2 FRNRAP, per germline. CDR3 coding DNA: TGTGCTAGTGGTTTAACGGGACTAGCGGTCACAGATACGCAGTATTTT. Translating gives CASGLTGLAVTDTQYF.

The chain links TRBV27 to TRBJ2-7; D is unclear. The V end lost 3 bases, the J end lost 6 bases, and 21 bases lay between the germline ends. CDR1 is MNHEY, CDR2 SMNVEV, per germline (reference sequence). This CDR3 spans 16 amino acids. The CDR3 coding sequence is TGTGCCAGCAGTTTTGCCGGAACCGGGTTGTCCCTCGAGCAGTACTTC. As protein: CASSFAGTGLSLEQYF.

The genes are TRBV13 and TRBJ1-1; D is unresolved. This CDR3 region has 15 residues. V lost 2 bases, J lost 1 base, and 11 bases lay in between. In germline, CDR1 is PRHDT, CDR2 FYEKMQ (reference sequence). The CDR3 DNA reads TGTGCCAGCAGCTTACCCATCGGGGAGAACACTGAAGCTTTCTTT. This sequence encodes CASSLPIGENTEAFF.

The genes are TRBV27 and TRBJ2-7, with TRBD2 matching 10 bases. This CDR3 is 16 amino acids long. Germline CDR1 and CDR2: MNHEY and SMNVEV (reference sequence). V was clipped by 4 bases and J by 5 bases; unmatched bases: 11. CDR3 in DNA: TGTGCCAGCAGTTGGGGGCCTAGCGGGAGCATAGACGAGCAGTACTTC. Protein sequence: CASSWGPSGSIDEQYF.

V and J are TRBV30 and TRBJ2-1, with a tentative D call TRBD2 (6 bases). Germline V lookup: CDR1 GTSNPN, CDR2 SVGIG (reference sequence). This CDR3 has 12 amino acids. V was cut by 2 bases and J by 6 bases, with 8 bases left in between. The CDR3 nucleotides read TGTGCCTGGAGTTCCGGGGGCAATGAGCAGTTCTTC. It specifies CAWSSGGNEQFF.

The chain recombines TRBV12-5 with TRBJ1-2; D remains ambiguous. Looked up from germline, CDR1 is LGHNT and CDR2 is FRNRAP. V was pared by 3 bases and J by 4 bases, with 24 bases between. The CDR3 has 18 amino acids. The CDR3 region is CASGLYRTPPLAVYGYTF. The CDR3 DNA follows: TGTGCTAGTGGTTTATATCGGACTCCACCCTTAGCGGTCTATGGCTACACCTTC.

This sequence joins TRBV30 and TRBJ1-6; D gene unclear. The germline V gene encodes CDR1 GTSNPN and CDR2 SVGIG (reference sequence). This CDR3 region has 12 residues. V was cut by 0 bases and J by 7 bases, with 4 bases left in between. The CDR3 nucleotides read TGTGCCTGGAGTGTACTGAATTCACCCCTCCACTTT. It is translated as CAWSVLNSPLHF.

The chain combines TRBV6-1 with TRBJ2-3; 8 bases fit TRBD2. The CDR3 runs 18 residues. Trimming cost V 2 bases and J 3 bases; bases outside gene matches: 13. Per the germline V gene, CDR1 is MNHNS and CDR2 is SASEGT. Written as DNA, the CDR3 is TGTGCCAGCAGTGAAAGGCGGGGTGTGGCGGGAGGTACAGATACGCAGTATTTT. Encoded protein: CASSERRGVAGGTDTQYF.

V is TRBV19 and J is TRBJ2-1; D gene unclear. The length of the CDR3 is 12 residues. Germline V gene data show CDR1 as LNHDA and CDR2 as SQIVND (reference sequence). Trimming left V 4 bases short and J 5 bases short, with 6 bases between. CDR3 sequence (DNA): TGTGCCAGTAGTAAACTTAACAATGAGCAGTTCTTC. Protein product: CASSKLNNEQFF. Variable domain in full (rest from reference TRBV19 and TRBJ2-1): DGGITQSPKYLFRKEGQNVTLSCEQNLNHDAMYWYRQDPGQGLRLIYYSQIVNDFQKGDIAEGYSVSREKKESFPLTVTSAQKNPTAFYLCASSKLNNEQFFGPGTRLTVL.

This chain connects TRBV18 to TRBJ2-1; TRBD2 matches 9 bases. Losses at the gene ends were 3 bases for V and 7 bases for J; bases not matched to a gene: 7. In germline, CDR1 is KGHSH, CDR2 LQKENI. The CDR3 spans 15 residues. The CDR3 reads CASSPFSGSPNEQFF. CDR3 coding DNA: TGTGCCAGCTCACCCTTTAGCGGGAGTCCGAATGAGCAGTTCTTC.

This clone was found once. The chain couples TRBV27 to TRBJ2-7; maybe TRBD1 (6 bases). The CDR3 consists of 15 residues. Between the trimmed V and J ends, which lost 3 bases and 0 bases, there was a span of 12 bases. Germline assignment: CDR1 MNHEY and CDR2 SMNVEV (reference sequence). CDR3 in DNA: TGTGCCAGCAGTTTCCGGGACACCTACTCCTACGAGCAGTACTTC. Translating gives CASSFRDTYSYEQYF.

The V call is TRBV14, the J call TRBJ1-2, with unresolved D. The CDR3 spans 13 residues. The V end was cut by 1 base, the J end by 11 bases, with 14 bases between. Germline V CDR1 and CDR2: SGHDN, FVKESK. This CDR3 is CASSQGGLVRYTF. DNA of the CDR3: TGTGCCAGCAGCCAAGGTGGTCTAGTCCGGTACACCTTC.

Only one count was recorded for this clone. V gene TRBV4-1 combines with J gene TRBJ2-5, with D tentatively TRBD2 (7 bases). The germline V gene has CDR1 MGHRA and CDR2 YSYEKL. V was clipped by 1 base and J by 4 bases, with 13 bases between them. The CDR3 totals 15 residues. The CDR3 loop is CASSQVPGEGETQYF. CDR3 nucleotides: TGCGCCAGCAGCCAAGTGCCAGGGGAGGGAGAGACCCAGTACTTC.

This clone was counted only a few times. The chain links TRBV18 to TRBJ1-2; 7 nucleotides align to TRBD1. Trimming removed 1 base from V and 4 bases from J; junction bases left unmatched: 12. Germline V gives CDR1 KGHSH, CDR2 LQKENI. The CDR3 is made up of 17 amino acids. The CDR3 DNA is TGTGCCAGCTCACCACTGGCGAAAACACAGGGGAGCTATGGCTACACCTTC. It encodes CASSPLAKTQGSYGYTF. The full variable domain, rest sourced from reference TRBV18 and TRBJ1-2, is NAGVMQNPRHLVRRRGQEARLRCSPMKGHSHVYWYRQLPEEGLKFMVYLQKENIIDESGMPKERFSAEFPKEGPSILRIQQVVRGDSAAYFCASSPLAKTQGSYGYTFGSGTRLTVV.